This T cell receptor (beta chain) appears in the sequencing data of a study of T cell responses to AZD1222 COVID-19 vaccine. Profiled with immunoSEQ multiplex PCR; TCRdb holds only in-frame clones, not every one. The profile shows 120,000 or so clones, about 90% of them singletons. V gave up 1 base and J gave up 6 bases, with 7 bases separating them. CDR1 LGHDT and CDR2 YNNKEL come from the germline V gene (reference sequence). The CDR3 covers 12 residues. General study points: Spike was spanned by vaccine-associated CD4 TCRs, which were dominant at 160-218 and 743-854. Samples come after the peak T cell response, not at day 14. Spike-specific TCR breadth and depth went up after people got two AZD1222 doses. Clonal diversity may have been underestimated in mostly white British donors.

In regard to this clone: Its antigen is not identified.

The TCR sequence derives from an adult in good health. V is TRBV3-1 (or the pseudogene TRBV3-2) and J is TRBJ2-7, with unresolved D. The starting material was peripheral blood, obtained on day 0 of AZD1222 vaccination. The CDR3: CASSQVPLEQYF. In DNA form, the CDR3 reads TGTGCCAGCAGCCAAGTCCCCCTCGAGCAGTACTTC.